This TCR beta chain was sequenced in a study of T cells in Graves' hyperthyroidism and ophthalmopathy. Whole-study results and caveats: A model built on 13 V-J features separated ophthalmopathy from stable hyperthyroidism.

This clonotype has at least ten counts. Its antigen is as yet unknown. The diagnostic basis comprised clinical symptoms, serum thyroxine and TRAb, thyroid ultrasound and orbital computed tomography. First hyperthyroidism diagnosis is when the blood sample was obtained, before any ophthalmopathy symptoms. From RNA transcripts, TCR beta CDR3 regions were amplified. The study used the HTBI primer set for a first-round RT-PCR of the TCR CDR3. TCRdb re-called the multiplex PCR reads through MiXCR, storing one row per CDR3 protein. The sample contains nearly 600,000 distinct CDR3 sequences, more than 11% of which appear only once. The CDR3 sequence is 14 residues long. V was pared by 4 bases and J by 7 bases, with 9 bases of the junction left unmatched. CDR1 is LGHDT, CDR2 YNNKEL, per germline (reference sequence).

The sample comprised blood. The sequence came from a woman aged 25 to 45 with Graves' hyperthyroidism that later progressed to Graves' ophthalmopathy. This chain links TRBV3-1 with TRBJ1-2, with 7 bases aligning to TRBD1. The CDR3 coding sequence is TGTGCCAGCAGCCTTATCGGGACAGTGAGTGGCTACACCTTC. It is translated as CASSLIGTVSGYTF.